This T cell receptor beta chain emerged from a study of blood T cell repertoires in COVID-19. At the level of the study: Spain, Italy and the United States supplied samples that represented acute and convalescent COVID-19. T cells, B-cell-depleted T cells, or PBMCs supplied cDNA or gDNA.

Original data processing: Amplification of reference gene primers was used by the study to estimate nucleated cell counts. Clones were sequenced by immunoSEQ multiplex PCR, and TCRdb holds only the in-frame ones, with some missing. The V and J calls and clone size come from that table; D and trimming were worked out from the DNA. The table includes some 230,000 clones, around 81% detected once. J lost 2 bases, V lost 4 bases, and 10 bases had no gene match. This CDR3 spans 17 amino acids. CDR1 is KGHDR, CDR2 SFDVKD, per germline. The chain links TRBV24-1 to TRBJ1-5; 7 bases are a match to TRBD1. Sequencing was done on a sample of peripheral blood. The TCR was taken from a woman in her sixties with acute or convalescent COVID-19. The CDR3 region is CATSDSPTGHGNQPQHF. The CDR3 DNA is TGTGCCACCAGTGACTCTCCGACAGGGCACGGCAATCAGCCCCAGCATTTT.